This is a list of T cell receptor beta chains from one sample in a study of T cells in tumors and immune-related adverse events. Assay: immunoSEQ multiplex PCR; the TCRdb copy retains only in-frame clones and omits some. The data contain roughly 23,000 clones, around nine tenths of them seen just once; the ten biggest clones take up around 1.3%. The sequencing here drew on lymph node tissue, taken from a patient treated with anti-PD-1 therapy. The origin of the receptors is a female donor with metastatic renal cell carcinoma. Each CDR3 is given with its conserved first and last residue. The D gene is left open where the match is weak. The size of a clone is reported for some rows only, either as once, few or many, or as a class for expanded clones.

size	D	V	J	DNA	CDR3
.	TRBD1	TRBV27	TRBJ1-2	TGTGCCAGCAGTTTCCACAGGGGGGTTGGGGGCTACACCTTC	CASSFHRGVGGYTF
.	.	TRBV5-8	TRBJ1-1	TGTGCCAGCAGCTTGGGGGCAGGGACCACTGAAGCTTTCTTT	CASSLGAGTTEAFF
.	TRBD1	TRBV7-8	TRBJ2-7	TGTGCCAGCACCCCACTCCAGGGGGCCTGGGAGCAGTACTTC	CASTPLQGAWEQYF
.	.	TRBV29-1	TRBJ1-1	TGCAGCGTTCCCGCAGAGGGATTGACTGAAGCTTTCTTT	CSVPAEGLTEAFF
.	.	TRBV5-1	TRBJ2-7	TGCGCCAGCAGCTTGCTTCTCTGGTCCGAATACTCCTACGAGCAGTACTTC	CASSLLLWSEYSYEQYF
.	.	TRBV21-1	TRBJ2-3	TGTGCCAGCAGCACCGGAAGCGAGACAGGGTACACAGATACGCAGTATTTT	CASSTGSETGYTDTQYF
once	TRBD1	TRBV6-5	TRBJ2-5	TGTGCCAGCAGTTTCACAAACAGGGGAGAGACCCAGTACTTC	CASSFTNRGETQYF
.	TRBD1	TRBV5-4	TRBJ1-2	TGTGCCAGCAGCTTGACAGGGGGGTCGTGGGGCTACACCTTC	CASSLTGGSWGYTF
.	TRBD1	TRBV7-9	TRBJ1-2	TGTGCCAGCAGCTTTGGACAGGGAGGGTATGGCTACACCTTC	CASSFGQGGYGYTF
.	.	TRBV7-9	TRBJ2-7	TGTGCCAGCAGCTTAGATAGCCAGACTCCCTTTTCCTACGAGCAGTACTTC	CASSLDSQTPFSYEQYF
.	.	TRBV7-6	TRBJ2-7	TGTGCCAGCAGCACGGGGGGGACAGGGCGACCCGAGCAGTACTTC	CASSTGGTGRPEQYF
.	TRBD1	TRBV5-4	TRBJ1-5	TGTGCCAGCAGCTTGTGGGGACAGGGAGTCGGTCAGCCCCAGCATTTT	CASSLWGQGVGQPQHF
.	.	TRBV11-3	TRBJ2-2	TGTGCCAGCAGCCCTAATACAGGGACCGGGGAGCTGTTTTTT	CASSPNTGTGELFF
.	.	TRBV7-9	TRBJ1-4	TGTGCCAGCAGCCGAACAGGGATTGCAACTAATGAAAAACTGTTTTTT	CASSRTGIATNEKLFF
.	TRBD2	TRBV19	TRBJ2-3	TGTGCCAGTAGTAATAGCGGGGGGGCAGAAGATACGCAGTATTTT	CASSNSGGAEDTQYF
.	.	TRBV7-6	TRBJ2-7	TGTGCCAGCAGCTTAACGCTGGGGGACTACGAGCAGTACTTC	CASSLTLGDYEQYF
.	TRBD1	TRBV4-3	TRBJ1-2	TGCGCCAGCAGCCAAGGGACAGGAAACTATGGCTACACCTTC	CASSQGTGNYGYTF
.	.	TRBV5-1	TRBJ1-4	TGCGCCAGCAGGTTGCAGGGCCGAACTAATGAAAAACTGTTTTTT	CASRLQGRTNEKLFF
.	.	TRBV5-6	TRBJ1-4	TGTGCCAGCGAGGGGTCAACTAATGAAAAACTGTTTTTT	CASEGSTNEKLFF
.	TRBD2	TRBV30	TRBJ2-7	TGTGCCTGGAGTTCGGGGCTAGCGGGAGGGGTAAAGTACTTC	CAWSSGLAGGVKYF
.	.	TRBV10-3	TRBJ2-7	TGTGCCATCAGACCGGGACCCGCCTACGAGCAGTACTTC	CAIRPGPAYEQYF
once	.	TRBV9	TRBJ1-1	TGTGCCAGCAGCGTAGTTGGTCTACCCTGGGACACTGAAGCTTTCTTT	CASSVVGLPWDTEAFF
few	.	TRBV7-6	TRBJ2-1	TGTGCCAGCAGCTTATTTGACGAGCAGTTCTTC	CASSLFDEQFF
.	.	TRBV7-9	TRBJ1-1	TGTGCCAGCAGCTTAGCGCACGGCAGACTGAACACTGAAGCTTTCTTT	CASSLAHGRLNTEAFF
.	.	TRBV11-2	TRBJ2-2	TGTGCCAGCAGCTTAAACCGGGAGACTTACCGGGAGCTGTTTTTT	CASSLNRETYRELFF
.	TRBD1	TRBV7-8	TRBJ2-7	TGTGCCAGCAGCTTCGGGACAGCCTACGAGCAGTACTTC	CASSFGTAYEQYF
.	TRBD2	TRBV7-2	TRBJ2-3	TGTGCCAGAAGCTCGACGGGACTAGCGGGTACGCAGTATTTT	CARSSTGLAGTQYF
.	TRBD1	TRBV9	TRBJ1-1	TGTGCCAGTGACAGGGAGGGGGTCATGAACACTGAAGCTTTCTTT	CASDREGVMNTEAFF
.	.	TRBV12-5	TRBJ2-1	TGTGCTAGTGGTTTGGGATACAATGAGCAGTTCTTC	CASGLGYNEQFF
.	.	TRBV18	TRBJ1-3	TGTGCCAGCTCACCACGGGATCAGAGCTCTGGAAACACCATATATTTT	CASSPRDQSSGNTIYF
once	.	TRBV7-9	TRBJ1-1	TGTGCCAGCACACTAGGGTTGGGCAGAGGGACCGCATATGAAGCTTTCTTT	CASTLGLGRGTAYEAFF
.	.	TRBV10-3	TRBJ2-5	TGTGCCATCACCACGGGGGAACAAGAGACCCAGTACTTC	CAITTGEQETQYF
.	TRBD1	TRBV7-2	TRBJ1-2	TGTGCCAGCAGCTTGGGGACAGGAATTAACTATGGCTACACCTTC	CASSLGTGINYGYTF
.	.	TRBV5-1	TRBJ2-4	TGCGCCAGCAGCTCTGACAGCTCAGCCAAAAACATTCAGTACTTC	CASSSDSSAKNIQYF
.	.	TRBV27	TRBJ1-4	TGTGCCAGCAGCCTCTCGGGACCGGGGGAAAAACTGTTTTTT	CASSLSGPGEKLFF
.	.	TRBV19	TRBJ1-3	TGTGCCAGTAGTGTTCGGGGATCTGGAAACACCATATATTTT	CASSVRGSGNTIYF
.	TRBD1	TRBV5-4	TRBJ1-3	TGTGCCAGCAGCTCTTCAGGGGGTCGAACTGGAAACACCATATATTTT	CASSSSGGRTGNTIYF
once	.	TRBV5-1	TRBJ1-1	TGCGCCAGCAGCTTGGCACAGGGTAGCACTGAAGCTTTCTTT	CASSLAQGSTEAFF
.	TRBD1	TRBV18	TRBJ2-1	TGTGCCAGCTCACCGCGAGGGACAGGGAATGAGCAGTTCTTC	CASSPRGTGNEQFF
.	TRBD2	TRBV2	TRBJ2-3	TGTGCCAGCAGTGCCTCCGGGACTAGCGGCACAGATACGCAGTATTTT	CASSASGTSGTDTQYF
.	TRBD2	TRBV18	TRBJ2-5	TGTGCCAGCTCACCCCTAGGACTAGCGGGAGGGCCGGTGACCCAGTACTTC	CASSPLGLAGGPVTQYF
few	.	TRBV5-4	TRBJ2-7	TGTGCCAGCAGCTTGGTTGCGTCCGGCGAGCAGTACTTC	CASSLVASGEQYF